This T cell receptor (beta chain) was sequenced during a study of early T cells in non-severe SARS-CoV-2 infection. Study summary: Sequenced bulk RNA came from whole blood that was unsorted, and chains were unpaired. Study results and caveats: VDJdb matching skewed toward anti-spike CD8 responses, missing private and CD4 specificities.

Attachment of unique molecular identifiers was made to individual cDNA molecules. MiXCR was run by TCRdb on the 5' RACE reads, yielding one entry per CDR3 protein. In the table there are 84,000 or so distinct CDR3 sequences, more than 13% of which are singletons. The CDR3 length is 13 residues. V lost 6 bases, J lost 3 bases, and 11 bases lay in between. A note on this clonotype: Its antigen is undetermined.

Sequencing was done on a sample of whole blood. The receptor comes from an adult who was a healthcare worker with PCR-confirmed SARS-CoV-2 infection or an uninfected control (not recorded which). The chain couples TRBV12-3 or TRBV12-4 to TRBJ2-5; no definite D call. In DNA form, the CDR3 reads TGTGCCAGCAGGCCTGCTACCGAAGAGACCCAGTACTTC. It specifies CASRPATEETQYF.